Sequencing of this T cell receptor (beta chain) was carried out in a study of T cell responses to AZD1222 COVID-19 vaccine. This table comes from immunoSEQ multiplex PCR, and its TCRdb copy is limited to in-frame clones, with some not included. The sample has 95,000 to 110,000 clones; around 92% are singletons. The source was peripheral blood, collected 28 days after the second AZD1222 dose. This receptor was obtained from an adult who received the AZD1222 COVID-19 vaccine.

This CDR3 is CASSRGLRSTDTQYF. CDR3 DNA sequence: TGTGCCAGCTCAAGGGGACTACGAAGCACAGATACGCAGTATTTT. The rearrangement joins TRBV18 to TRBJ2-3; TRBD2 matches at 7 bases. V gave up 5 bases and J gave up 0 bases; unmatched junction bases: 5. The germline gives CDR1 KGHSH, CDR2 LQKENI. This CDR3 comprises 15 residues.